This is a list of T cell receptor beta chains from one sample in a study of spatial heterogeneity in lung cancer. Using its own MiXCR run on the 5' RACE reads, TCRdb lists one record per CDR3 protein. This sample carries more than 9,500 distinct CDR3 sequences, 5.5% to 7.5% of them seen once, and the ten largest clones take over 9%. This specimen was normal lung tissue next to the tumor, taken at surgery. The receptors were gathered from a male donor with early-stage non-small cell lung cancer. Both conserved end residues are part of each CDR3. A D gene is named only where the DNA matches it firmly. For some rows the clone size is stated as once, few or many, or as a class when expanded; others skip it.

d_call: TRBD2; j_call: TRBJ2-3; clone_size: few; v_call: TRBV15; cdr3_aa: CATSRDSKSGRSTDTQYF; cdr3_nt: TGTGCCACCAGCAGAGATAGTAAGAGCGGGAGATCCACAGATACGCAGTATTTT
d_call: TRBD1; j_call: TRBJ2-5; clone_size: few; v_call: TRBV10-3; cdr3_aa: CAISDPRTGGLETQYF; cdr3_nt: TGTGCCATCAGTGACCCCCGGACAGGGGGTTTAGAGACCCAGTACTTC
d_call: TRBD2; j_call: TRBJ2-5; clone_size: many; v_call: TRBV20-1; cdr3_aa: CSARLTSAETQYF; cdr3_nt: TGCAGTGCTAGACTTACTAGCGCGGAGACCCAGTACTTC
d_call: TRBD1; j_call: TRBJ2-7; clone_size: many; v_call: TRBV4-2; cdr3_aa: CASSQAGGGQNEQYF; cdr3_nt: TGTGCCAGCAGCCAAGCCGGTGGGGGACAGAACGAGCAGTACTTC
d_call: .; j_call: TRBJ2-7; clone_size: few; v_call: TRBV4-3; cdr3_aa: CASSQVIATTYEQYF; cdr3_nt: TGCGCCAGCAGCCAAGTTATAGCGACGACCTACGAGCAGTACTTC
d_call: TRBD1; j_call: TRBJ1-2; clone_size: many; v_call: TRBV30; cdr3_aa: CAWSVQGADGYTF; cdr3_nt: TGTGCCTGGAGTGTACAGGGGGCGGATGGCTACACCTTC
d_call: .; j_call: TRBJ1-4; clone_size: many; v_call: TRBV12-3/TRBV12-4; cdr3_aa: CASSLAGTEKLFF; cdr3_nt: TGTGCCAGCAGTCTAGCGGGGACAGAAAAACTGTTTTTT
d_call: .; j_call: TRBJ2-5; clone_size: many; v_call: TRBV15; cdr3_aa: CATSRDLLEETQYF; cdr3_nt: TGTGCCACCAGCAGAGATTTACTAGAAGAGACCCAGTACTTC
d_call: .; j_call: TRBJ1-3; clone_size: .; v_call: TRBV7-8; cdr3_aa: CASSLAGVGGNTIYF; cdr3_nt: TGTGCCAGCAGCTTAGCGGGGGTAGGAGGAAACACCATATATTTT
d_call: TRBD2; j_call: TRBJ2-3; clone_size: medium-sized; v_call: TRBV5-1; cdr3_aa: CASSSTTSGSTDTQYF; cdr3_nt: TGCGCCAGCAGTTCCACTACTAGCGGGAGCACAGATACGCAGTATTTT
d_call: .; j_call: TRBJ2-7; clone_size: medium-sized; v_call: TRBV5-1; cdr3_aa: CASSLEPLDPGKQYF; cdr3_nt: TGCGCCAGCAGCTTGGAACCCCTCGATCCAGGGAAGCAGTACTTC
d_call: .; j_call: TRBJ1-1; clone_size: .; v_call: TRBV6-5; cdr3_aa: CASSYGGRGNTEAFF; cdr3_nt: TGTGCCAGCAGTTACGGAGGCAGGGGCAACACTGAAGCTTTCTTT
d_call: TRBD1; j_call: TRBJ1-4; clone_size: .; v_call: TRBV7-7; cdr3_aa: CASSPGPQGVGPGEKLFF; cdr3_nt: TGTGCCAGCAGCCCCGGTCCGCAGGGGGTCGGACCGGGTGAAAAACTGTTTTTT
d_call: .; j_call: TRBJ1-6; clone_size: medium-sized; v_call: TRBV11-2; cdr3_aa: CASSPRRLSNSPLHF; cdr3_nt: TGTGCCAGCAGCCCACGACGTTTATCGAATTCACCCCTCCACTTT
d_call: TRBD2; j_call: TRBJ2-5; clone_size: .; v_call: TRBV18; cdr3_aa: CASSPLRAGVQETQYF; cdr3_nt: TGTGCCAGCTCACCTTTGAGAGCGGGGGTTCAAGAGACCCAGTACTTC
d_call: .; j_call: TRBJ2-3; clone_size: .; v_call: TRBV15; cdr3_aa: CATSRDPWVAGSGDTQYF; cdr3_nt: TGTGCCACCAGCAGAGACCCCTGGGTAGCCGGGTCCGGTGATACGCAGTATTTT
d_call: .; j_call: TRBJ2-5; clone_size: many; v_call: TRBV19; cdr3_aa: CASSFGASIQETQYF; cdr3_nt: TGTGCCAGTAGTTTCGGGGCGTCCATTCAAGAGACCCAGTACTTC
d_call: TRBD2; j_call: TRBJ2-1; clone_size: medium-sized; v_call: TRBV6-4; cdr3_aa: CASTARLAARSYNEQFF; cdr3_nt: TGTGCCAGCACTGCACGACTAGCGGCCCGCTCCTACAATGAGCAGTTCTTC